This TCR beta chain was observed in a study of cytomegalovirus exposure and HLA in healthy donors. The CDR3 loop spans 13 amino acids. Germline loops: CDR1 LNHDA, CDR2 SQIVND (reference sequence). PCR employed 60 Vbeta and 13 Jbeta primers. Only in-frame clones appear in the TCRdb table, and some are missing; sequencing was by immunoSEQ multiplex PCR. Of about 100,000 clones listed, around three quarters are singletons. About this clone: At one boundary the junction diverges from the germline segment, which might be a read error.

The V call is TRBV19, the J call TRBJ2-1, with 9 nucleotides matching TRBD2. The clonotype originates from a man in his forties or fifties in good health and CMV-seronegative. The specimen sequenced was PBMCs. The CDR3 protein is CASSKGSGLAFFF. The CDR3 nucleotides are TGTGCCAGCAGTAAGGGGTCGGGACTAGCATTTTTCTTC.